The 8 T cell receptor beta chains presented below share a single source sample, sequenced in a study of OX40 agonist ivuxolimab in advanced cancers. Sequenced by immunoSEQ multiplex PCR; TCRdb stores in-frame clones only, minus some. Of under 95,000 clones in the sample, roughly 87% were seen once. This specimen was CD4+ or CD8+ T cells sorted from blood, taken in a trial of the OX40 agonist ivuxolimab. Receptors originate from an adult with an advanced solid tumor such as melanoma, head and neck, liver or kidney cancer.

This chain joins TRBV2 and TRBJ2-5, with D hard to call. V was clipped by 7 bases and J by 4 bases, with 7 bases between them. Germline V gene data show CDR1 as SNHLY and CDR2 as FYNNEI. The CDR3 length is 11 residues. As DNA, the CDR3 is TGTGCCAGCAACGTCGGAGAGACCCAGTACTTC. Its translation is CASNVGETQYF.

The chain carries TRBV7-2 and TRBJ2-3; 10 nucleotides agree with TRBD1. The CDR3 length is 16 residues. J was trimmed by 4 bases and V by 5 bases; bases with no gene match: 9. Germline V gene sequence: CDR1 SGHTA, CDR2 FQGNSA. The CDR3 protein is CASSTGQGVGADTQYF. The CDR3 coding sequence is TGTGCCAGCAGCACTGGACAGGGGGTAGGTGCAGATACGCAGTATTTT.

This chain connects TRBV7-9 to TRBJ1-2, with 9 bases aligning to TRBD1. The germline CDR1 and CDR2 sequences are SEHNR and FQNEAQ (reference sequence). V trimming: 7 bases; J trimming: 4 bases; junction bases outside the gene matches: 10. The CDR3 totals 15 residues. The CDR3 DNA reads as TGTGCCAGCATCTACTCACAGACAGGGGGCTATGGCTACACCTTC. Its protein is CASIYSQTGGYGYTF.

The chain recombines TRBV5-5 with TRBJ1-2, with a tentative D call TRBD1 (5 bases). Trimming removed 1 base from V and 3 bases from J, with 13 bases in between. Looked up from germline, CDR1 is SGHKS and CDR2 is YYEKEE (reference sequence). The CDR3 contains 15 residues. In DNA, the CDR3 is TGTGCCAGCAGCTTGTTGGTCGGGGGGGACTATGGCTACACCTTC. Translating it yields CASSLLVGGDYGYTF. The full variable domain, with the rest looked up from reference TRBV5-5 and TRBJ1-2, is DAGVTQSPTHLIKTRGQQVTLRCSPISGHKSVSWYQQVLGQGPQFIFQYYEKEERGRGNFPDRFSARQFPNYSSELNVNALLLGDSALYLCASSLLVGGDYGYTFGSGTRLTVV.

This clone has only one observation. The chain employs TRBV4-3 and TRBJ1-1; possible D gene TRBD1, 5 bases. This CDR3 is 13 amino acids long. Germline CDR1 is LGHNA and CDR2 is YSLEER. V dropped 2 bases and J dropped 4 bases, with 8 bases sitting between them. The CDR3 region is CASSQSRATEAFF. The DNA for the CDR3 is TGCGCCAGCAGCCAAAGCAGGGCCACTGAAGCTTTCTTT.

The rearrangement uses TRBV9 and TRBJ1-4, with D perhaps matching TRBD1 (5 bases). The CDR3 is made up of 14 amino acids. Trimming took off 2 bases at V and 5 bases at J, with 10 bases between the two ends. Per germline, CDR1 SGDLS and CDR2 YYNGEE. CDR3 coding DNA: TGTGCCAGCAGCGTGGGACTCGACAATGAAAAACTGTTTTTT. As protein: CASSVGLDNEKLFF.

The chain carries TRBV5-1 and TRBJ2-5; 7 bases agree with TRBD1. V was pared by 3 bases and J by 5 bases, with 4 bases of the junction left unmatched. The germline gives CDR1 SGHRS, CDR2 YFSETQ. The CDR3 contains 13 residues. CDR3 sequence: CASSWDSSETQYF. CDR3 DNA: TGCGCCAGCAGCTGGGACAGTTCCGAGACCCAGTACTTC.

This clone was counted once. The chain has TRBV10-3 and TRBJ2-2, with TRBD2 matching 12 bases. This CDR3 contains 16 residues. The germline gives CDR1 ENHRY, CDR2 SYGVKD. V lost 6 bases to trimming and J lost 5 bases; unmatched junction nucleotides: 7. The CDR3 loop is CAIRTSGSFRTGELFF. The CDR3 DNA is TGTGCCATCAGGACTAGCGGGAGCTTCCGAACCGGGGAGCTGTTTTTT.